This T cell receptor (beta chain) appears in the sequencing data of a study of T cells in Graves' hyperthyroidism and ophthalmopathy. This CDR3 spans 19 amino acids. Germline V gene sequence: CDR1 DFQATT, CDR2 SNEGSKA (reference sequence). The V gene lost 3 bases and the J gene lost 4 bases, with 28 bases spanning the gap. RNA transcripts gave rise to amplified TCR beta CDR3 regions. The HTBI primer set served for first-round RT-PCR of the TCR CDR3. TCRdb passed the multiplex PCR reads through MiXCR, listing each CDR3 protein once. The table lists hundreds of thousands of distinct CDR3 sequences, 14% to 15% of them singletons. Ten or more counts support this clonotype.

The V and J genes are TRBV20-1 and TRBJ1-5, with D possibly being TRBD1 (5 bases). The sample taken for sequencing was blood. This TCR was sampled from a man aged 18 to 30 with Graves' ophthalmopathy. The CDR3 loop is CSASDLPGRGRAVNQPQHF. CDR3 bases: TGCAGTGCTAGTGACCTACCGGGACGGGGACGAGCAGTAAATCAGCCCCAGCATTTT.